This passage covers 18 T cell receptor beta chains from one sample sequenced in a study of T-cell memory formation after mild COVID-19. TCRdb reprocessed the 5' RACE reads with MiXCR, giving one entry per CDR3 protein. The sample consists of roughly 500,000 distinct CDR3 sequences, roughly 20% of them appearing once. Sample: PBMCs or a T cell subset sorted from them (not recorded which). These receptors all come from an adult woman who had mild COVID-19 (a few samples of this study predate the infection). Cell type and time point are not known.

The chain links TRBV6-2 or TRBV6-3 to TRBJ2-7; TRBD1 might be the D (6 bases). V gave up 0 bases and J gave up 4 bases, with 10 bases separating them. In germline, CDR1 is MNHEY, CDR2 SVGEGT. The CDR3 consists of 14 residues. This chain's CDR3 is CASSYSGQIYEQYF. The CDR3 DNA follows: TGTGCCAGCAGTTACTCAGGACAGATATACGAGCAGTACTTC.

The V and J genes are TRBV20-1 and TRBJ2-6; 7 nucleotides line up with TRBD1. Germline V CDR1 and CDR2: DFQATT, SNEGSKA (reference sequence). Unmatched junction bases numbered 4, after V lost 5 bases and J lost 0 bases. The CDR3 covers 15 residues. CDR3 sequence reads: CSAPGTVSGANVLTF. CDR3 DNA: TGCAGTGCTCCCGGGACAGTCTCTGGGGCCAACGTCCTGACTTTC.

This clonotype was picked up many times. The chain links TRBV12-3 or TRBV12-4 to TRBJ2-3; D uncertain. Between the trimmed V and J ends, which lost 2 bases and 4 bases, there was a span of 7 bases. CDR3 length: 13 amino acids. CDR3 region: CASSLSRPDTQYF. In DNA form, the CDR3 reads TGTGCCAGCAGTTTAAGCAGGCCAGATACGCAGTATTTT.

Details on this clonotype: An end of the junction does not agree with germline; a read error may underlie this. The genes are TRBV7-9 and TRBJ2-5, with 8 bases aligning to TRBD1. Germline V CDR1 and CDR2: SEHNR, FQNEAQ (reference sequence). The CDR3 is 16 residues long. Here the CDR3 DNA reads TGTGCCAGCAGCCCCCTAGGACAGGGATGGAAAGATACCCAGTACTTC. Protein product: CASSPLGQGWKDTQYF.

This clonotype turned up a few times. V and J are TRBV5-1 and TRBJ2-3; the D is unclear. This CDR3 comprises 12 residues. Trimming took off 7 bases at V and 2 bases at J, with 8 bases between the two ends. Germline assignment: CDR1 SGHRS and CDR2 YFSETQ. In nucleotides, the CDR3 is TGCGCCAGCTCAATCCCCACAGATACGCAGTATTTT. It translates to CASSIPTDTQYF.

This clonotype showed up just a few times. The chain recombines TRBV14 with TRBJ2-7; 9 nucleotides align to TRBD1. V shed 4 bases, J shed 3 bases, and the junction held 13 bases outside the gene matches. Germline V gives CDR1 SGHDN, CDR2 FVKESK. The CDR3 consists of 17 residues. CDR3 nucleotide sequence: TGTGCCAGCAGCCGAACTTCCTCCGGGACAGGGTTCTACGAGCAGTACTTC. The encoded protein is CASSRTSSGTGFYEQYF.

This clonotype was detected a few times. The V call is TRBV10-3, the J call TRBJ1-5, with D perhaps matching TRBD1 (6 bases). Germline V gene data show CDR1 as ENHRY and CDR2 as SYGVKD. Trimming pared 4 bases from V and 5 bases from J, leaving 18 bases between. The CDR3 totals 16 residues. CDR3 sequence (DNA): TGTGCCATCAGTGGGGCCACAGGGTCGGGTGATCAGCCCCAGCATTTT. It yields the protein CAISGATGSGDQPQHF.

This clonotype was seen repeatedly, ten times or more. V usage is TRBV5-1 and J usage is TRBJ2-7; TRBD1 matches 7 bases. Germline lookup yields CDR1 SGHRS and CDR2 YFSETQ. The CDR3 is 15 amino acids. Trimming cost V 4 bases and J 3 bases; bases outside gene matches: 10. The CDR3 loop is CASSIMKGAFYEQYF. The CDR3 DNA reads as TGCGCCAGCAGCATAATGAAGGGGGCGTTCTACGAGCAGTACTTC.

CDR3 sequence (DNA): TGCGCCAGCAGCCTCATACTCACAGGACCCGCAGGTTCACCCCTCCACTTT. Translating it yields CASSLILTGPAGSPLHF. V usage is TRBV4-1 and J usage is TRBJ1-6, with TRBD1 as a possible D gene (5 bases). This CDR3 is built from 17 residues. In germline, CDR1 is MGHRA, CDR2 YSYEKL. V lost 4 bases and J 9 bases, leaving 22 bases between the germline ends.

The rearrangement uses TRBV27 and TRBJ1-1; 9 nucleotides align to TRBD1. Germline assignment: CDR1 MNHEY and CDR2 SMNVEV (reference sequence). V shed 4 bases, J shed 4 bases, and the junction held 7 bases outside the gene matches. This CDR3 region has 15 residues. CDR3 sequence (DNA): TGTGCCAGCAGTTCGGGACAGGGCATCAGCACTGAAGCTTTCTTT. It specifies CASSSGQGISTEAFF.

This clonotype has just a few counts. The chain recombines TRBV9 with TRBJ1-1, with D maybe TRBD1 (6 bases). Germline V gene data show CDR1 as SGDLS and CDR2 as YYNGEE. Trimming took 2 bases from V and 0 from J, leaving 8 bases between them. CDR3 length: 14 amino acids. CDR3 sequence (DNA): TGTGCCAGCAGCGTGACAGGAGTGAACACTGAAGCTTTCTTT. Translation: CASSVTGVNTEAFF.

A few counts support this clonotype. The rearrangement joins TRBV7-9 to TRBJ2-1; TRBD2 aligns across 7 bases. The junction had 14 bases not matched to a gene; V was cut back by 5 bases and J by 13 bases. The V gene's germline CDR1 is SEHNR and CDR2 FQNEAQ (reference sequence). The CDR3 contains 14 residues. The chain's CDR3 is CASSDPMGGGSQFF. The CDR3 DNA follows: TGTGCCAGCAGCGACCCGATGGGGGGGGGGAGTCAGTTCTTC. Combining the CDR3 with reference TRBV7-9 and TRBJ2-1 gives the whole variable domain DTGVSQNPRHKITKRGQNVTFRCDPISEHNRLYWYRQTLGQGPEFLTYFQNEAQLEKSRLLSDRFSAERPKGSFSTLEIQRTEQGDSAMYLCASSDPMGGGSQFFGPGTRLTVL.

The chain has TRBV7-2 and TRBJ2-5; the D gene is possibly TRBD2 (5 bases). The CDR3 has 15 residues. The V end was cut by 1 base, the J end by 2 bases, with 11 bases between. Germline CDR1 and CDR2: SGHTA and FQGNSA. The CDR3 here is CASSLGRRTQETQYF. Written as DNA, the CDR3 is TGTGCCAGCAGCTTAGGACGACGGACTCAAGAGACCCAGTACTTC.

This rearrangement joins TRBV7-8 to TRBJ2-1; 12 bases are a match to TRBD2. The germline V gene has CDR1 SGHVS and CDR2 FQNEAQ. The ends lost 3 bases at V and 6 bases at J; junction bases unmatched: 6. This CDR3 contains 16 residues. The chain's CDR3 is CASSFRLAGVGNEQFF. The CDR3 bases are TGTGCCAGCAGCTTTCGACTAGCGGGAGTAGGCAATGAGCAGTTCTTC.

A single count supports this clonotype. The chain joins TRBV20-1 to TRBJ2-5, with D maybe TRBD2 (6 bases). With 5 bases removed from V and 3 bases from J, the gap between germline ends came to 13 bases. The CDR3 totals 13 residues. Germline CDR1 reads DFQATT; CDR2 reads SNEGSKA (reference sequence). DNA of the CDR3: TGCAGTGCTCGAGCGGGTTTAGAAGAGACCCAGTACTTC. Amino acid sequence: CSARAGLEETQYF.

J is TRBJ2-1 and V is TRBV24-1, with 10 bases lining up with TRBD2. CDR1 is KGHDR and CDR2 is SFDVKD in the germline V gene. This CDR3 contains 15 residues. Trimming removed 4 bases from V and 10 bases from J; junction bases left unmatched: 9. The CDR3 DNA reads TGTGCCACCAGTGACCCCGGGACTAGCGAGGAAGAGCAGTTCTTC. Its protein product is CATSDPGTSEEEQFF.

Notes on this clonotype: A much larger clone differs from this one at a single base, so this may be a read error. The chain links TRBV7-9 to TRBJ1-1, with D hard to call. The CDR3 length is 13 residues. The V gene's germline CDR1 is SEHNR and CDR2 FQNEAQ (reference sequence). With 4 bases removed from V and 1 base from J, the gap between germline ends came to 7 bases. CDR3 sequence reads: CASSWRGNTEAFF. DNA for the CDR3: TGTGCCAGCAGCTGGAGAGGGAACACTGAAGCTTTCTTT.

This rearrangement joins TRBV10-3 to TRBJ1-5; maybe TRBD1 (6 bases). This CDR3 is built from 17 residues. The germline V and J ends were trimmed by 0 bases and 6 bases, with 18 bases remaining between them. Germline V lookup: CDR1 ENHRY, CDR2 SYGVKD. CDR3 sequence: CAISESVLRGAVQPQHF. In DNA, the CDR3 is TGTGCCATCAGTGAGTCGGTCTTGCGGGGGGCTGTTCAGCCCCAGCATTTT.